A single sample gave rise to the 17 T cell receptor beta chains below, sequenced in a study of CD8+ T cells in alopecia areata. Following RNA extraction, reverse transcription yielded cDNA that acted as the sequencing template. Some clones are missing from TCRdb's copy, which holds only in-frame ones; the method was immunoSEQ multiplex PCR. The sample has 100,000 or so clones, roughly 56% seen once. Indicated treatment: oral pan-JAK inhibitor, 5-10 mg twice daily. This material consisted of CD8+ T cells sorted from blood, taken at approximately week 60, from a patient treated with tofacitinib. Source of these receptors: a human donor with alopecia areata.

The rearrangement uses TRBV13 and TRBJ2-5; possibly TRBD2 for D (5 bases). There are 14 residues in the CDR3. Germline V lookup: CDR1 PRHDT, CDR2 FYEKMQ (reference sequence). Between the trimmed V and J ends, which lost 5 bases and 0 bases, there was a span of 10 bases. This CDR3 is CASSLGEYQETQYF. Here the CDR3 DNA reads TGTGCCAGCAGCCTCGGGGAGTACCAAGAGACCCAGTACTTC.

The chain recombines TRBV29-1 with TRBJ2-2, with D hard to call. Germline V gene sequence: CDR1 SQVTM, CDR2 ANQGSEA. V lost 1 base and J lost 0, with 12 bases in between. The CDR3 sequence is 16 residues long. Written as DNA, the CDR3 is TGCAGCGTTGAAGTATCGACAACAACGAACACCGGGGAGCTGTTTTTT. This sequence encodes CSVEVSTTTNTGELFF.

The CDR3 coding sequence is TGTGCCAGCAGCTTTAGACAGGGGGGGAATGAGCAGTTCTTC. It translates to CASSFRQGGNEQFF. The chain uses TRBV7-8 and TRBJ2-1; TRBD1 matches 9 bases. The CDR3 sequence is 14 residues long. Germline CDR1 is SGHVS and CDR2 is FQNEAQ. V dropped 3 bases and J dropped 7; count of bases not matched to a gene: 4.

The chain recombines TRBV6-5 with TRBJ1-2; TRBD1 might be the D (5 bases). Trimming pared 0 bases from V and 0 bases from J, leaving 8 bases between. This CDR3 contains 15 residues. Germline V CDR1 and CDR2: MNHEY, SVGAGI. CDR3 amino acids: CASSYSGPANYGYTF. Written as DNA, the CDR3 is TGTGCCAGCAGTTACTCGGGGCCAGCTAACTATGGCTACACCTTC.

The rearrangement uses TRBV11-2 and TRBJ2-7, with D maybe TRBD2 (5 bases). The germline gives CDR1 SGHAT, CDR2 FQNNGV. Deletions cut 0 bases from V and 3 bases from J, with 9 bases between. The CDR3 runs to 14 residues. The DNA of the CDR3 is TGTGCCAGCAGCTTAGAACGGACTTTCTACGAGCAGTACTTC. It yields the protein CASSLERTFYEQYF.

This sequence joins TRBV29-1 and TRBJ2-7; D may correspond to TRBD1 or TRBD2 (5 bases each). Germline assignment: CDR1 SQVTM and CDR2 ANQGSEA. V lost 4 bases and J lost 3, with 7 bases in between. This CDR3 has 11 amino acids. As DNA, the CDR3 is TGCAGCGTTGGGGGGTACTACGAGCAGTACTTC. Translated: CSVGGYYEQYF.

The chain couples TRBV6-6 to TRBJ2-3; maybe TRBD2 (6 bases). The CDR3 loop spans 15 amino acids. CDR1 MNHNY and CDR2 SVGAGI come from the germline V gene (reference sequence). V was trimmed by 0 bases and J by 1 base, leaving 8 bases between them. The CDR3 DNA reads as TGTGCCAGCAGTTACTCTAGCGGCCGCACAGATACGCAGTATTTT. Translation gives CASSYSSGRTDTQYF.

The V call is TRBV10-3, the J call TRBJ2-7, with D possibly matching TRBD1 (5 bases). The CDR3 is 11 residues long. Germline lookup yields CDR1 ENHRY and CDR2 SYGVKD. Trimming stripped 10 bases from V and 3 bases from J, with 10 bases between. CDR3 protein: CASGDSYEQYF. In DNA, the CDR3 is TGTGCCAGCGGCGACAGCTACGAGCAGTACTTC.

This clone was recorded at least ten times. The chain combines TRBV10-3 with TRBJ2-4; no clear D gene. CDR1 ENHRY and CDR2 SYGVKD come from the germline V gene. Trimming took 3 bases from V and 1 from J, leaving 7 bases between them. The CDR3 sequence is 14 residues long. In nucleotides, the CDR3 is TGTGCCATCAGTGATCTTGGGGCCAAAAACATTCAGTACTTC. This gives the protein CAISDLGAKNIQYF.

This clone came up a few times. The gene calls are TRBV12-5 and TRBJ1-5, with a possible D match to TRBD1 (5 bases). V lost 2 bases, J lost 2 bases, and 13 bases lay in between. The germline gives CDR1 LGHNT, CDR2 FRNRAP. This CDR3 is built from 16 residues. CDR3 DNA: TGTGCTAGTGGTTTGTTTGGGGGATCAGGCAATCAGCCCCAGCATTTT. This codes for CASGLFGGSGNQPQHF.

The gene calls are TRBV15 and TRBJ2-1; 9 bases are a match to TRBD2. The germline gives CDR1 LNHNV, CDR2 YYDKDF (reference sequence). Trimming at V came to 3 bases and at J to 8 bases, leaving 2 bases not matched to a gene. The CDR3 contains 13 residues. CDR3 sequence (DNA): TGTGCCACCAGCAGTCTAGCGGGGCATGAGCAGTTCTTC. Amino acids: CATSSLAGHEQFF.

The chain links TRBV27 to TRBJ1-5; D is uncertain. Germline V gives CDR1 MNHEY, CDR2 SMNVEV (reference sequence). V lost 2 bases, J lost 10 bases, and 12 bases lay in between. This CDR3 is built from 13 residues. The CDR3 region has the DNA TGTGCCAGCAGTTTAGATGAGGGTTTTCCCCAGCATTTT. It specifies CASSLDEGFPQHF.

The CDR3, as DNA: TGTGCCAGCAGTTTAGATCCGGGGCCCTACGAGCAGTACTTC. The encoded protein is CASSLDPGPYEQYF. This chain uses TRBV27 with TRBJ2-7; either TRBD1 or TRBD2 may fit D (5 bases each). CDR1 and CDR2 from the germline V gene are MNHEY and SMNVEV (reference sequence). The CDR3 extends over 14 amino acids. V was cut by 2 bases and J by 2 bases, with 10 bases left in between.

This sequence joins TRBV7-9 and TRBJ2-1, with D possibly TRBD2 on 5 matching bases. Germline values: CDR1 SEHNR, CDR2 FQNEAQ (reference sequence). CDR3 size: 14 residues. V was clipped by 5 bases and J by 8 bases, with 16 bases between them. In DNA form, the CDR3 reads TGTGCCAGCAGCCCCGGTCGAGGGATGGATGAGCAGTTCTTC. It is translated as CASSPGRGMDEQFF. The entire variable domain, with the rest obtained from reference TRBV7-9 and TRBJ2-1, is as follows: DTGVSQNPRHKITKRGQNVTFRCDPISEHNRLYWYRQTLGQGPEFLTYFQNEAQLEKSRLLSDRFSAERPKGSFSTLEIQRTEQGDSAMYLCASSPGRGMDEQFFGPGTRLTVL.

The genes are TRBV30 and TRBJ1-1; D unresolved. The germline gives CDR1 GTSNPN, CDR2 SVGIG (reference sequence). The CDR3 extends over 11 amino acids. The DNA of the CDR3 is TGTGCTACGACCCGACGGACTGAAGCTTTCTTT. It translates to CATTRRTEAFF.

This sequence joins TRBV7-9 and TRBJ2-3; D not certain. The V gene lost 5 bases and the J gene lost 0 bases, with 18 bases spanning the gap. CDR1 and CDR2 (germline): SEHNR, FQNEAQ (reference sequence). CDR3 length equals 17 residues. CDR3 in amino acids: CASSPRIDVPSTDTQYF. Here the CDR3 DNA reads TGTGCCAGCAGCCCACGAATTGACGTGCCTAGCACAGATACGCAGTATTTT.

This clone appeared a few times. The chain links TRBV13 to TRBJ2-1, with 11 bases that match TRBD1. From germline, CDR1 is PRHDT and CDR2 FYEKMQ (reference sequence). This CDR3 is 16 amino acids long. J was trimmed by 8 bases and V by 5 bases; bases with no gene match: 11. The CDR3 DNA sequence: TGTGCCAGCAGCCGGCGGGGACAGGGGGTTACCGATGAGCAGTTCTTC. Translated: CASSRRGQGVTDEQFF.